These T cell receptor beta chains were read from a single sample in a study of T-cell memory formation after mild COVID-19. TCRdb analysed the 5' RACE reads with MiXCR anew, one entry per CDR3 protein. The sample lists around 510,000 distinct CDR3 sequences, about a fifth occurring once. The sequenced sample was PBMCs or a T cell subset sorted from them (not recorded which). The receptors stem from an adult woman who had mild COVID-19 (a few samples of this study predate the infection). Cell type and time point are not known. Both conserved end residues are part of each CDR3. The order of the fields is D gene, V gene, J gene, clone size, CDR3 protein. D genes are given only for firm matches. Rows give clone size only sometimes, using once, few, many, or a class for an expanded clone.

.,TRBV9,TRBJ2-1,.,CASSVVVGHNEQFF
TRBD1,TRBV7-3,TRBJ2-7,.,CASSLRQGSLEQYF
TRBD1,TRBV20-1,TRBJ1-2,many,CSAFHQGGYVYGYTF
.,TRBV5-1,TRBJ1-1,.,CASSLDSLGFVGVGDTEAFF
.,TRBV6-1,TRBJ2-7,.,CASSSGFTTPYEQYF
TRBD2,TRBV7-2,TRBJ2-4,.,CASSSPGGGNIQYF
.,TRBV5-6,TRBJ2-1,.,CASSLGPRSNEQFF
.,TRBV4-3,TRBJ2-7,.,CASSQVPRPGFGYEQYF
.,TRBV12-3/TRBV12-4,TRBJ1-2,.,CASTSGVNGYTF
.,TRBV28,TRBJ1-1,few,CASSFPGQLTEAFF
.,TRBV7-8,TRBJ2-1,few,CASSPRADEQFF
.,TRBV10-3,TRBJ2-1,.,CAIRPSSRAYNEQFF
.,TRBV4-2,TRBJ1-1,few,CASSTQGTSEAFF
.,TRBV10-3,TRBJ1-3,.,CAISGLRGTGSGNTIYF
.,TRBV7-9,TRBJ1-1,.,CASSLGPSGKPTEAFF
TRBD1,TRBV25-1,TRBJ2-7,.,CASSGLQGNYEQYF
.,TRBV3-1,TRBJ1-5,few,CASSQSSAVNQPQHF
TRBD1,TRBV6-5,TRBJ1-4,.,CASSYSGQAEKLFF
.,TRBV2,TRBJ2-7,.,CASSPTNEQYF
.,TRBV30,TRBJ1-1,.,CAWEGGGAAEAFF
TRBD1,TRBV6-5,TRBJ2-7,few,CASSWGQGEAYEQYF
.,TRBV6-5,TRBJ1-2,few,CASTTGGGPDGYTF
TRBD1,TRBV10-3,TRBJ2-1,once,CAISDRDRVLKKQFF
.,TRBV3-1,TRBJ2-3,.,CASSQDRVAGANTDTQYF
.,TRBV6-1,TRBJ1-4,few,CASMEGGAGEKLFF
TRBD2,TRBV11-3,TRBJ2-1,few,CASSRGTSGATSFQFF
.,TRBV27,TRBJ2-5,.,CASRQGSQETQYF
.,TRBV24-1,TRBJ2-3,.,CATSALQRDTQYF
.,TRBV5-6,TRBJ1-2,once,CASSLSGVRGGYTF
.,TRBV29-1,TRBJ2-5,.,CSVSQETQYF
TRBD1,TRBV7-8,TRBJ2-6,few,CASSRTGNSGANVLTF
.,TRBV19,TRBJ2-3,.,CASTRTARSSTDTQYF
.,TRBV5-1,TRBJ1-2,.,CASSLEEGNYGYTF
.,TRBV7-7,TRBJ2-2,many,CASSSREFGTGELFF
.,TRBV29-1,TRBJ2-6,.,CSVGTDHSGANVLTF
TRBD1,TRBV7-2,TRBJ1-5,.,CASSPGQGARNQPQHF
.,TRBV4-1,TRBJ1-6,few,CASSQGVGDSPLHF
.,TRBV7-3,TRBJ2-2,few,CASSLGRAGGLGLPPGELFF
.,TRBV7-8,TRBJ2-7,once,CASSALVTRRRYEQYF
.,TRBV12-3/TRBV12-4,TRBJ2-2,.,CASTFEGRVNTGELFF
TRBD1,TRBV12-3/TRBV12-4,TRBJ1-2,many,CASSSRDSPLLYGYTF
TRBD1,TRBV15,TRBJ2-6,few,CATSRGVMGQGRFGANVLTF